This paragraph covers one TCR beta chain sequence. CDR1 and CDR2 (germline): SEHNR, FQNEAQ (reference sequence). The ends were cut back, 7 bases at V and 5 bases at J, with 20 bases in the middle. This CDR3 comprises 16 residues. The data were taken from a study of cytomegalovirus exposure and HLA in healthy donors. Primers: 60 Vbeta forward and 13 Jbeta reverse. As originally analysed: Roughly 80 million unique TCR beta chains, roughly 12 million shared, were counted in a later analysis. The protocol was immunoSEQ multiplex PCR, while the TCRdb copy is restricted to in-frame clones and leaves out a portion. Clonal size and the V and J genes are those of that table, whereas D and trimming came from the DNA. The repertoire has fewer than 150,000 clones, around 80% of them found once; the top ten carry 1.2%.

The origin of this receptor is a female donor in good health and CMV-seronegative. This rearrangement joins TRBV7-9 to TRBJ2-2, with D possibly being TRBD2 (5 bases). Sequencing was performed on PBMCs. This chain's CDR3 is CASNERGDWTTGELFF. CDR3 coding DNA: TGTGCCAGCAACGAACGGGGTGACTGGACGACCGGGGAGCTGTTTTTT.